This TCR beta chain was obtained from a study of T cell responses to AZD1222 COVID-19 vaccine. Using immunoSEQ multiplex PCR, the repertoire was profiled, and TCRdb retains in-frame clones only, with some absent. The profile shows 4,000 to 5,000 clones, around 89% of them singletons. The CDR3 sequence is 15 residues long. The sample consisted of peripheral blood, taken 28 days after the second AZD1222 dose. The source of this sequence is an adult who received the AZD1222 COVID-19 vaccine. This chain uses TRBV21-1 with TRBJ1-1; TRBD1, the table's D call, was not compared with the DNA. TRBV21-1 is given as a pseudogene. CDR3 DNA sequence: TGTGCCAGCAGCCGGGACAGGGGGCAGAACACTGAAGCTTTCTTT. Its translation: CASSRDRGQNTEAFF.